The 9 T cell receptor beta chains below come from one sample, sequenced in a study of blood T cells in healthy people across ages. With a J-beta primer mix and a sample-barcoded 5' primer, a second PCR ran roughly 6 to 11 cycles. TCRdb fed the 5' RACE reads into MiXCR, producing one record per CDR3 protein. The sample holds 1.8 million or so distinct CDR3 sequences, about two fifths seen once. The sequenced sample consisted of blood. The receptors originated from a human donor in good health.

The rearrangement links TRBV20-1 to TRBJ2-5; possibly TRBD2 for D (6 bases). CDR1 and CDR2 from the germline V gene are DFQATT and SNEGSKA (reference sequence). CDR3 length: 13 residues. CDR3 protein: CSWGLGAGETQYF. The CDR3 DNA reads TGCAGCTGGGGGTTGGGCGCGGGGGAGACCCAGTACTTC.

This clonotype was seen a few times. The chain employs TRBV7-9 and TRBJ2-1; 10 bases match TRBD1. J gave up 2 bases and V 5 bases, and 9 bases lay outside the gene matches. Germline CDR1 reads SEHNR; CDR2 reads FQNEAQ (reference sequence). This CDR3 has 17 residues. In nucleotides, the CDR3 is TGTGCCAGCAGCCTCAACACCGGGACAGGGGCCTACAATGAGCAGTTCTTC. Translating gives CASSLNTGTGAYNEQFF.

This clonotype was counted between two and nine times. In DNA, the CDR3 is TGTGCCAGCAGTTTCAGTCAGGGTTCAGATACGCAGTATTTT. Its translation is CASSFSQGSDTQYF. The J gene is TRBJ2-3, the V gene TRBV12-3 or TRBV12-4, with a possible D match to TRBD1 (5 bases). V was clipped by 3 bases and J by 4 bases, with 11 bases between them. The CDR3 runs to 14 residues.

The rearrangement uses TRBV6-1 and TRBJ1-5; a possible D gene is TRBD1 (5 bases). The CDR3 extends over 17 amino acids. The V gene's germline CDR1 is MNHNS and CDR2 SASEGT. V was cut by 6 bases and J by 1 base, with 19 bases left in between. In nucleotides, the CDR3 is TGTGCCAGCAGGGCTCCGGGACCTCCAACAAGCAATCAGCCCCAGCATTTT. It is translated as CASRAPGPPTSNQPQHF.

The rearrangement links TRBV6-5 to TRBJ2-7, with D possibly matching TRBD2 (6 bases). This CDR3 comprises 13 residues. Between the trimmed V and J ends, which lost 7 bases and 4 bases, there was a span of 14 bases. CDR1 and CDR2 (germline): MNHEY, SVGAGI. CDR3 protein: CASTRTNGYEQYF. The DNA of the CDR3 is TGTGCCAGCACCCGGACTAATGGGTACGAGCAGTACTTC.

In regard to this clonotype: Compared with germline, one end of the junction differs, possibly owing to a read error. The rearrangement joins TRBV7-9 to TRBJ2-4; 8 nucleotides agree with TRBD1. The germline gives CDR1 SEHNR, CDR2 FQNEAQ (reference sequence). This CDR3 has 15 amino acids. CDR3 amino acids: CAGSLASGGRDGQYF. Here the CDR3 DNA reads TGTGCCGGCAGCCTTGCCTCAGGGGGCAGGGACGGGCAGTACTTC.

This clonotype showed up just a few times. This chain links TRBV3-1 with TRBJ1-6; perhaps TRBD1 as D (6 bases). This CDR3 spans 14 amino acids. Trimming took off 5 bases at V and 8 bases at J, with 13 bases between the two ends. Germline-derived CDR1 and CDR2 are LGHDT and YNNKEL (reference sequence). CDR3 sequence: CASSLVGAYSPLHF. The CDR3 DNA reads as TGTGCCAGCAGCTTAGTGGGGGCTTATTCACCCCTCCACTTT.

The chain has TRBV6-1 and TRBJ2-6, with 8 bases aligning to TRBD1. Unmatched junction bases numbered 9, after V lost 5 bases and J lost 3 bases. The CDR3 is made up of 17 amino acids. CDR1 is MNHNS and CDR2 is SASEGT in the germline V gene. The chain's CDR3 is CASSPDRVGSGANVLTF. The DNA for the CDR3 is TGTGCCAGCAGTCCGGACAGGGTTGGAAGTGGGGCCAACGTCCTGACTTTC.

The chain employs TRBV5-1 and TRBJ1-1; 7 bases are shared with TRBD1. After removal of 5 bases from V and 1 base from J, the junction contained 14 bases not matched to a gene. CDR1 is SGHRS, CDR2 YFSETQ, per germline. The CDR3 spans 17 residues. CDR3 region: CASSPRTGGGWNTEAFF. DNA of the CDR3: TGCGCCAGCAGTCCCAGGACAGGCGGCGGCTGGAACACTGAAGCTTTCTTT. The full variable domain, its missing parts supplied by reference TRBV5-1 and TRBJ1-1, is KAGVTQTPRYLIKTRGQQVTLSCSPISGHRSVSWYQQTPGQGLQFLFEYFSETQRNKGNFPGRFSGRQFSNSRSEMNVSTLELGDSALYLCASSPRTGGGWNTEAFFGQGTRLTVV.